This T cell receptor (beta chain) was sequenced during a study of cytomegalovirus exposure and HLA in healthy donors. The study's findings and limits: TCR beta sequences numbering around 15,000 were associated with HLA alleles at 0.05 false discovery rate in a later analysis.

The CDR3 covers 14 residues. Germline lookup yields CDR1 MNHEY and CDR2 SVGAGI. PCR involved 60 Vbeta and 13 Jbeta primers. The assay was immunoSEQ multiplex PCR, and TCRdb's table has in-frame clones only and misses some. There are about 220,000 clones in the sample; approximately 88% occur only once, and roughly 0.75% lies in the top ten. Details on this clone: Its antigen is unidentified. A junction boundary mismatches the germline segment, possibly from a read error.

The origin of this receptor is a boy aged 2 to 10 in good health and CMV-seronegative. V and J are TRBV6-5 and TRBJ2-7; TRBD1 agrees at 7 bases. Input material: PBMCs. The DNA of the CDR3 is TGTGCCAGCAGTTCCGACAGGGTCTCCCACGAGCAGTACTTC. It yields the protein CASSSDRVSHEQYF.